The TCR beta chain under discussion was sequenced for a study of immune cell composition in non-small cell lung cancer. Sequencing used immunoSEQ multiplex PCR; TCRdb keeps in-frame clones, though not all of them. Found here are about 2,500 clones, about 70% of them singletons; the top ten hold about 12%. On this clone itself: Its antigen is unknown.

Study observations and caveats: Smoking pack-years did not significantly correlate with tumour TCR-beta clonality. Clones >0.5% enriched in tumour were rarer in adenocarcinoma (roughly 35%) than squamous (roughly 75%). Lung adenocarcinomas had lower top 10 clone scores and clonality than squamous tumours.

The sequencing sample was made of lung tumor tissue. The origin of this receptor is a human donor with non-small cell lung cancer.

The CDR3 reads CASSETGYGNTEAFF. The CDR3 nucleotides read TGCGCCAGCAGTGAGACAGGTTATGGGAACACTGAAGCTTTCTTT. The V call is TRBV10-2, the J call TRBJ1-1, with D maybe TRBD1 (5 bases). The V gene's germline CDR1 is WSHSY and CDR2 SAAADI. The CDR3 covers 15 residues. Trimming stripped 2 bases from V and 1 base from J, with 11 bases between.